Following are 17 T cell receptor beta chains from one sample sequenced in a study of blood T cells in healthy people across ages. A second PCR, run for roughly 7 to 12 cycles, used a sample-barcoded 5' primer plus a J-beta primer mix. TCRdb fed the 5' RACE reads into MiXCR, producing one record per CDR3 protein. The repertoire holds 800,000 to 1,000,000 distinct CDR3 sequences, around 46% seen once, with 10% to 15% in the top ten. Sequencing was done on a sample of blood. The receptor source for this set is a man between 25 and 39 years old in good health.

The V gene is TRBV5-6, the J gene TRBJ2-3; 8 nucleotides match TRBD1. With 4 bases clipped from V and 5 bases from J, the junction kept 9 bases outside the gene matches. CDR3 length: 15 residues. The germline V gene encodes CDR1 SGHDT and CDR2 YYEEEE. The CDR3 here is CASSRTGNTGDTQYF. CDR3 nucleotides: TGTGCCAGCAGCAGGACAGGGAACACGGGAGATACGCAGTATTTT. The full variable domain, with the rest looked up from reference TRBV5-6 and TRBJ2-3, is DAGVTQSPTHLIKTRGQQVTLRCSPKSGHDTVSWYQQALGQGPQFIFQYYEEEERQRGNFPDRFSGHQFPNYSSELNVNALLLGDSALYLCASSRTGNTGDTQYFGPGTRLTVL.

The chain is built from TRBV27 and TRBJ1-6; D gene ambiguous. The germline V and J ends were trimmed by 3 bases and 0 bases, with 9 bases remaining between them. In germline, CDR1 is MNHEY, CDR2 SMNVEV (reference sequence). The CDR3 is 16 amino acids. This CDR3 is CASSLSPSSYNSPLHF. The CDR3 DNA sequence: TGTGCCAGCAGTTTGAGCCCGAGCTCCTATAATTCACCCCTCCACTTT.

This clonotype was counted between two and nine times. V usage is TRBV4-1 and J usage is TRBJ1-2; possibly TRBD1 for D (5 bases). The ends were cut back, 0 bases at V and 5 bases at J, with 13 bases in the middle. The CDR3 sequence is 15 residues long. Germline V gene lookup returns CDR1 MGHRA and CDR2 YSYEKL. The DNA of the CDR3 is TGCGCCAGCAGCCAAGACGTGCAGGAGGGGTATGGCTACACCTTC. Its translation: CASSQDVQEGYGYTF.

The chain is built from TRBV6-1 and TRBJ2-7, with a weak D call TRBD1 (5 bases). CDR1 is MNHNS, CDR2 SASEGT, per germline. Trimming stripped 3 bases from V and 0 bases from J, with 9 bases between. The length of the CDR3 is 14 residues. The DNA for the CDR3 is TGTGCCAGCAGTGAGACAGCGAGCTCCTACGAGCAGTACTTC. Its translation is CASSETASSYEQYF.

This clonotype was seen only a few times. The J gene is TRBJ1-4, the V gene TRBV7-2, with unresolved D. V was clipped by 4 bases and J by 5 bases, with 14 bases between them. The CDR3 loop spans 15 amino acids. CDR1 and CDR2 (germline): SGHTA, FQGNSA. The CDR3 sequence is CASSSGPTRNEKLFF. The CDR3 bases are TGTGCCAGCAGCTCCGGACCGACCCGAAATGAAAAACTGTTTTTT.

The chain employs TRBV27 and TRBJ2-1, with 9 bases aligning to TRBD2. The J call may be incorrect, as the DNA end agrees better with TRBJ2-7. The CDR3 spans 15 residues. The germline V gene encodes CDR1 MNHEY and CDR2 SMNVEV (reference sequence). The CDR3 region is CASSLYPSGANEQYF. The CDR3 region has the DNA TGTGCCAGCAGTTTATACCCTAGCGGGGCCAATGAGCAGTACTTC.

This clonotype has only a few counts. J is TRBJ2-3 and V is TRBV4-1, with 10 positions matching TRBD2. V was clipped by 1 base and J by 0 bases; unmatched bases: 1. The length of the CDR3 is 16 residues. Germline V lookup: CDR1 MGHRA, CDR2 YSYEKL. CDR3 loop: CASSQAAGGSTDTQYF. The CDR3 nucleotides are TGCGCCAGCAGCCAAGCAGCGGGGGGGAGCACAGATACGCAGTATTTT.

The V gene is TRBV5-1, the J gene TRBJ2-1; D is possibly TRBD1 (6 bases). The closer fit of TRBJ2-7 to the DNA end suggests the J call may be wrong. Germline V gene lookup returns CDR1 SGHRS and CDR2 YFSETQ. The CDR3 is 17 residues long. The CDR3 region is CASSLNGQPNSYNEQYF. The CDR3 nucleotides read TGCGCCAGCAGCTTGAACGGACAGCCTAACTCCTACAATGAGCAGTACTTC.

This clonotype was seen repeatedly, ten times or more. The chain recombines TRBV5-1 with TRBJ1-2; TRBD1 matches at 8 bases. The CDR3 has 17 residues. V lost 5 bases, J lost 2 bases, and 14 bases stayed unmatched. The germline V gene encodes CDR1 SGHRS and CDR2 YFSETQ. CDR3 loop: CASSLRQPDRENYGYTF. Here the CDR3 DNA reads TGCGCCAGCAGTTTGAGGCAACCGGACAGGGAGAACTATGGCTACACCTTC.

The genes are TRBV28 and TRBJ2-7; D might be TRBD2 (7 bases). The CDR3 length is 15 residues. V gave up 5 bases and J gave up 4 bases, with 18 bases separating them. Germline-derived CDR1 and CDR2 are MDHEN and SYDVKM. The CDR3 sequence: CASSPVGGGVYEQYF. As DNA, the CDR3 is TGTGCCAGCAGTCCTGTGGGAGGGGGAGTTTACGAGCAGTACTTC.

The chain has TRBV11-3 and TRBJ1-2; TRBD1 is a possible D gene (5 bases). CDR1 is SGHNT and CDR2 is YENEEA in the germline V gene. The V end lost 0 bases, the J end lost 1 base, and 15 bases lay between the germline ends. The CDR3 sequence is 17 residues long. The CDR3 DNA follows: TGTGCCAGCAGCTTAGATAGTGTCCAGGGTCTTAACTATGGCTACACCTTC. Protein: CASSLDSVQGLNYGYTF.

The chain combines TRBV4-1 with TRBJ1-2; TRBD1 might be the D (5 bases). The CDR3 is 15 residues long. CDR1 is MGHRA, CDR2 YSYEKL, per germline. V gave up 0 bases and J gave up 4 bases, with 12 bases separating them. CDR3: CASSQDPGGIYGYTF. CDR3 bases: TGCGCCAGCAGCCAAGATCCGGGGGGGATCTATGGCTACACCTTC.

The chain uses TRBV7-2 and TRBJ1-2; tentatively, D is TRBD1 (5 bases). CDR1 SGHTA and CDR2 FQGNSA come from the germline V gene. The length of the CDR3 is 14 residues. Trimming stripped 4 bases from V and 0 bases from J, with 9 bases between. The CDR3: CASSYNRTNYGYTF. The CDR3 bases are TGTGCCAGCAGCTATAACAGGACTAACTATGGCTACACCTTC.

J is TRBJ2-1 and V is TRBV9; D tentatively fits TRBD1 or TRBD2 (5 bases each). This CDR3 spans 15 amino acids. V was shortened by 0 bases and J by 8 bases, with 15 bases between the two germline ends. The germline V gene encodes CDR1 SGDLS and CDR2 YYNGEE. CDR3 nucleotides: TGTGCCAGCAGCGTAGATCCAGGGACGGGTTATGAGCAGTTCTTC. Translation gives CASSVDPGTGYEQFF.

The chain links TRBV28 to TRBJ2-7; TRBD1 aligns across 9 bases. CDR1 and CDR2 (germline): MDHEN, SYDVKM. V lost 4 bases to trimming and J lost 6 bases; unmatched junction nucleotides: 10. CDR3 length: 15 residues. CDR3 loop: CASSSLPGQGFEQYF. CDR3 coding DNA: TGTGCCAGCAGTTCGCTCCCGGGACAGGGATTCGAGCAGTACTTC. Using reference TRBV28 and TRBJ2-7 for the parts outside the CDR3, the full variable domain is DVKVTQSSRYLVKRTGEKVFLECVQDMDHENMFWYRQDPGLGLRLIYFSYDVKMKEKGDIPEGYSVSREKKERFSLILESASTNQTSMYLCASSSLPGQGFEQYFGPGTRLTVT.

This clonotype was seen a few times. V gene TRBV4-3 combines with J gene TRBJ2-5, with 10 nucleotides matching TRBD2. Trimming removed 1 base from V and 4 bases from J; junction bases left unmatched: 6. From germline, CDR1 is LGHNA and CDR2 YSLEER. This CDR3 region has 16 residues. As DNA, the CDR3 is TGCGCCAGCAGCCAAGTGTTAGCGGGGGGCCGAGAGACCCAGTACTTC. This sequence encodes CASSQVLAGGRETQYF.

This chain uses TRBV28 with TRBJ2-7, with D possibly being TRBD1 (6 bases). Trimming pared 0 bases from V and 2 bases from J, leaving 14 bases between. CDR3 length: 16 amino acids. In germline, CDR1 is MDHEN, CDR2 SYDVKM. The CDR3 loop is CASSLWLYGGTYEQYF. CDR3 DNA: TGTGCCAGCAGTTTATGGCTCTATGGGGGCACCTACGAGCAGTACTTC.